This TCR beta chain was found in a study of control samples from healthy donors and cancer patients (dated by TCRdb to the early 2020s). The library was generated by the immunoSEQ multiplex PCR assay. TCRdb mirrors the immuneACCESS table, restricted to in-frame sequences. Some clones are absent from its copies; in checked studies, under half trace to an unresolved V gene, and the reason for the others is unknown. The sample table holds about 50,000 clones, of which around nine tenths were seen once. Roughly 0.8% of the sample comes from the top ten. V and J are truncated by 6 bases and 8 bases respectively, leaving an intervening sequence of 10 bases. The CDR3, from cysteine to phenylalanine, totals 11 residues. The read is trimmed to its CDR3 DNA, 33 bases read in frame from base 1. From the germline V gene (reference sequence), CDR1 is LNHDA and CDR2 is SQIVND. As for this clone: The clone's antigen remains unknown. The record has no base qualities; no much larger clone is one base away.

The sample was PBMCs. This clonotype was obtained from a man aged 25-45 years with colorectal cancer. The rearrangement combines TRBV19 with TRBJ1-1; no D gene call is confident. The sequenced DNA is TGTGCCAGTAGCCTCAATTCAGAAGCTTTCTTT. It translates to CASSLNSEAFF.